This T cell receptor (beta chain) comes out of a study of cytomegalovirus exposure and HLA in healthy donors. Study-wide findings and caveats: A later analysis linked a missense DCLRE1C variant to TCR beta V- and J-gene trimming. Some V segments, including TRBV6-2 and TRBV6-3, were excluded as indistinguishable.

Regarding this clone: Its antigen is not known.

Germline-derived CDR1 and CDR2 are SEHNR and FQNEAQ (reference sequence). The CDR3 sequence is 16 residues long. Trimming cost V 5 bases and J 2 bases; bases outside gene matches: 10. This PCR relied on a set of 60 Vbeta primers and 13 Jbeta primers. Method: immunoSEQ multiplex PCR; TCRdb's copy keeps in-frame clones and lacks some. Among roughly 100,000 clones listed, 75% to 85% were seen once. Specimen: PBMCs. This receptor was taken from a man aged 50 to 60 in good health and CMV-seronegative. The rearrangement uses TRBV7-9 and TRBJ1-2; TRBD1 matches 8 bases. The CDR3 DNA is TGTGCCAGCAGCCCTAGGACAGGGTTTTTAAACTATGGCTACACCTTC. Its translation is CASSPRTGFLNYGYTF.